These T cell receptor beta chains were read from a single sample in a study of radiotherapy plus CTLA-4 blockade in lung cancer. Repertoires were generated with immunoSEQ multiplex PCR, while TCRdb's copy carries only in-frame clones and drops some. The sample lists about 45,000 clones, roughly two thirds occurring once. Material: peripheral blood, obtained from a patient treated with radiotherapy plus ipilimumab. These receptors all stem from a human donor with non-small cell lung cancer who had a complete response to radiotherapy plus ipilimumab. Both conserved end residues are part of each CDR3. The order of the fields is V gene, D gene, J gene, clone size, CDR3 protein, CDR3 DNA. D genes are given only for firm matches. Where a row states a size, it is once, few, many or the class of an expanded clone; other rows omit it.

TRBV7-8	NA	TRBJ1-5	NA	CASSFGGPGDQPQHF	TGTGCCAGCAGCTTCGGGGGGCCGGGGGATCAGCCCCAGCATTTT
TRBV27	NA	TRBJ2-1	NA	CASSLKQGNEQFF	TGTGCCAGCAGTCTAAAACAGGGCAATGAGCAGTTCTTC
TRBV19	TRBD1	TRBJ2-7	NA	CASSIGKTGLYEQYF	TGTGCCAGTAGTATAGGGAAGACAGGGTTGTACGAGCAGTACTTC
TRBV19	NA	TRBJ1-1	NA	CLVATGTEAFF	TGCTTAGTCGCAACGGGCACTGAAGCTTTCTTT
TRBV5-6	NA	TRBJ2-7	NA	CASSLHRASYEQYF	TGTGCCAGCAGCTTACACAGGGCATCCTACGAGCAGTACTTC
TRBV18	NA	TRBJ1-2	NA	CASSPPTTGYHGYTF	TGTGCCAGCTCGCCCCCCACTACAGGGTATCATGGCTACACCTTC
TRBV7-2	TRBD1	TRBJ2-7	NA	CASSLLPGQGVTYEQYF	TGTGCCAGCAGCTTACTCCCGGGACAGGGGGTAACCTACGAGCAGTACTTC
TRBV10-1	NA	TRBJ1-1	NA	CASSESPWNTEAFF	TGCGCCAGCAGTGAGTCTCCCTGGAACACTGAAGCTTTCTTT
TRBV5-4	TRBD1	TRBJ2-5	NA	CASSLVGTGAETQYF	TGTGCCAGCAGCTTGGTGGGGACAGGGGCAGAGACCCAGTACTTC
TRBV6-5	NA	TRBJ1-1	NA	CASANFGTEAFF	TGTGCCAGCGCCAATTTCGGGACTGAAGCTTTCTTT
TRBV10-3	NA	TRBJ2-5	NA	CAISGAGKETQYF	TGTGCCATCAGTGGGGCAGGGAAAGAGACCCAGTACTTC
TRBV6-5	NA	TRBJ2-7	NA	CASSYAGQRYEQYF	TGTGCCAGCAGTTACGCGGGACAGAGATACGAGCAGTACTTC
TRBV16	NA	TRBJ1-6	once	CASSQSGQGGSPLHF	TGTGCCAGCAGCCAATCTGGCCAGGGCGGTTCACCCCTCCACTTT
TRBV4-1	TRBD2	TRBJ2-1	few	CASSQVPVGLAGSSYNEQFF	TGCGCCAGCAGCCAAGTTCCCGTCGGACTAGCGGGGAGCTCCTACAATGAGCAGTTCTTC
TRBV7-9	NA	TRBJ1-1	NA	CASSLMSIRGGLEAFF	TGTGCCAGCAGCTTAATGTCTATTCGCGGGGGCCTTGAAGCTTTCTTT
TRBV5-1	TRBD1	TRBJ2-7	NA	CASSPTTGRYEQYF	TGCGCCAGCAGCCCCACGACAGGGAGATACGAGCAGTACTTC
TRBV6-6	TRBD1	TRBJ2-7	NA	CASIKSGQESYEQYF	TGTGCCAGCATCAAGAGCGGACAGGAGTCCTACGAGCAGTACTTC
TRBV11-2	NA	TRBJ2-7	once	CASSMGGADYEQYF	TGTGCCAGCAGCATGGGGGGGGCAGATTACGAGCAGTACTTC
TRBV6-6	NA	TRBJ2-7	NA	CASSYSNRENEQYF	TGTGCCAGCAGTTACTCGAACAGGGAGAACGAGCAGTACTTC
TRBV5-6	NA	TRBJ2-7	few	CASSLSSYEQYF	TGTGCCAGCAGCTTGTCATCCTACGAGCAGTACTTC
TRBV2	NA	TRBJ1-1	NA	CASIYLITEEAFF	TGTGCCAGCATCTATCTGATCACAGAAGAAGCTTTCTTT
TRBV28	TRBD2	TRBJ2-3	few	CASSLPPTSGTYTDTQYF	TGTGCCAGCAGTTTACCGCCGACTAGCGGGACTTACACAGATACGCAGTATTTT
TRBV27	NA	TRBJ1-5	NA	CASSPTGLGQPQHF	TGTGCCAGCAGTCCAACAGGGTTAGGTCAGCCCCAGCATTTT
TRBV10-3	TRBD2	TRBJ2-7	NA	CAISVLAGGSYEQYF	TGTGCCATCAGTGTTTTAGCGGGCGGATCCTACGAGCAGTACTTC
TRBV7-2	NA	TRBJ1-1	NA	CASSFRSTEAFF	TGTGCCAGCAGCTTTAGGAGCACTGAAGCTTTCTTT
TRBV18	NA	TRBJ2-3	NA	CASSPRVVQGSLGTDTQYF	TGTGCCAGCTCACCACGAGTGGTCCAGGGTAGCCTAGGCACAGATACGCAGTATTTT
TRBV19	TRBD2	TRBJ2-7	NA	CASSPLTSGGREQYF	TGTGCCAGTAGTCCGTTGACTAGCGGGGGGCGGGAGCAGTACTTC